A single sample gave rise to the 2 T cell receptor beta chains below, sequenced in a study of blood T cells in healthy people across ages. Through a sample-barcoded 5' primer and a J-beta primer mix, a second PCR was run for roughly 7 to 11 cycles. TCRdb reprocessed the 5' RACE reads via MiXCR and lists one record per CDR3 protein. The table includes 650,000 to 700,000 distinct CDR3 sequences, approximately 30% detected once. Sequenced sample: blood. The receptors come from a woman of 80 years or more in good health.

The V call is TRBV6-5, the J call TRBJ1-4, with 11 bases identical to TRBD1. The CDR3 runs 14 residues. V lost 5 bases and J lost 11; bases outside the gene matches: 7. Germline V lookup: CDR1 MNHEY, CDR2 SVGAGI. CDR3 in DNA: TGTGCCAGCAGTCCCGGGACAGGGGGAAGTAAACTGTTTTTT. As protein: CASSPGTGGSKLFF.

This clonotype was counted at least ten times. The gene calls are TRBV29-1 and TRBJ2-7; a weak D match, TRBD1 (5 bases). The germline V and J ends were trimmed by 2 bases and 0 bases, with 8 bases remaining between them. Germline V lookup: CDR1 SQVTM, CDR2 ANQGSEA. The CDR3 runs to 13 residues. The CDR3 reads CSVEKGDSYEQYF. Written as DNA, the CDR3 is TGCAGCGTTGAAAAAGGGGACTCCTACGAGCAGTACTTC.